The clone carrying this T cell receptor beta chain was observed a single time. The germline CDR1 and CDR2 sequences are MNHEY and SVGAGI. The CDR3 sequence is 13 residues long. The V end lost 5 bases, the J end lost 6 bases, and 14 bases lay between the germline ends. This specimen belongs to a study of shared clonotypes between healthy human individuals. Methods used by the authors: Filtering differed, since immunoSEQ gave only junction sequences and no quality scores. Assay used: immunoSEQ multiplex PCR; TCRdb lists only in-frame clones, some missing. D and trimming come from the DNA, and the V and J calls and clone size come from that table. The table has some 2,000,000 clones, around 95% seen once; the top ten hold around 0.13%.

Sequenced material: naive CD4+ T cells sorted from blood. The subset was: CD45RA+ positively selected. This chain connects TRBV6-5 to TRBJ2-7; the D gene is possibly TRBD1 (6 bases). This TCR was recovered from a man between 18 and 35 years old in good health. The CDR3, as DNA: TGTGCCAGCAGTCAGACAGGTGGAGCCGAGCAGTACTTC. Its translation is CASSQTGGAEQYF.